Given below is one T cell receptor beta chain in context. Original handling: Amplified reference gene primers provided the basis for estimating nucleated cell counts. The data were produced by immunoSEQ multiplex PCR, yet TCRdb's version contains in-frame clones alone and is incomplete. V, J and clone size reflect that table, while D and trimming were determined from the DNA. The profile covers about 380,000 clones, with about 89% appearing a single time and 1% to 1.5% taken by the ten largest. The data derive from a study of blood T cell repertoires in COVID-19. The V gene lost 3 bases and the J gene lost 6 bases, with 12 bases spanning the gap. The CDR3 covers 13 residues. Germline CDR1 WNHNN, CDR2 SYGVQD (reference sequence). Participant age was about 18 to 100 years, and participants resided in roughly 25 US areas. Two negative PCRs, clearance, or symptom resolution were required of recovered Cohort 3 donors.

The receptor's source is a man aged 25-45 years who had recovered from COVID-19. Sequences were obtained from PBMCs or T cells enriched from blood (not recorded which). The chain uses TRBV10-1 and TRBJ2-7, with D possibly TRBD1 on 6 matching bases. In nucleotides, the CDR3 is TGCGCCAGCAGTGAAGGGGGAAGAGGCGAGCAGTACTTC. Encoded protein: CASSEGGRGEQYF.